This T cell receptor beta chain was found in a study of circulating and synovial CD4+ cells in juvenile arthritis. Study-wide points: Bulk blood CD4 samples held at least an order of magnitude more or fewer genomes than CPL. Overlap with synovium rose as more T cells were sequenced. Compared with bulk blood, circulating pathogenic-like lymphocytes shared substantially more CDR3 sequences with synovial T cells.

Patients with active juvenile idiopathic arthritis donated these samples. In regard to this clone: Its antigen is not known.

Measured with immunoSEQ multiplex PCR; TCRdb has only the in-frame clones, and not every one. This sample has under 35,000 clones, with about 95% found just once. The source of this sequence is a human donor with juvenile idiopathic arthritis. The material sequenced was CD4+ T cells from blood.

The CDR3 protein is CASSYSLGGYTEAFF. DNA for the CDR3: TGTGCCAGCAGTTACTCTCTGGGGGGGTACACTGAAGCTTTCTTT. The rearrangement uses TRBV6-6 and TRBJ1-1, with D possibly matching TRBD1 (5 bases). Germline assignment: CDR1 MNHNY and CDR2 SVGAGI (reference sequence). The V and J ends lost 0 bases and 3 bases respectively, with 11 bases between them. The CDR3 is 15 amino acids.